One and the same sample provided the 3 T cell receptor beta chains below, sequenced in a study of neurological immune-mediated disorders. TCRdb fed the 5' RACE reads into MiXCR, producing one record per CDR3 protein. The sample yields approximately 32,000 distinct CDR3 sequences, roughly 15% seen once. The sample taken for sequencing was PBMCs. Every receptor here comes from a man between 65 and 80 years old in good health.

This clonotype was counted many times. The chain is built from TRBV7-2 and TRBJ2-3; D possibly corresponds to TRBD2 (6 bases). The CDR3 contains 17 residues. Germline assignment: CDR1 SGHTA and CDR2 FQGNSA. The germline V and J ends were trimmed by 4 bases and 5 bases, with 22 bases remaining between them. CDR3: CASSSYSVRDGGDTQYF. Written as DNA, the CDR3 is TGTGCCAGCAGCTCCTACTCTGTCAGGGACGGGGGAGATACGCAGTATTTT.

This clonotype was counted ten times or more. This sequence joins TRBV4-2 and TRBJ2-2; TRBD1 might be the D (5 bases). Trimming cost V 4 bases and J 5 bases, with 20 bases left between them. The CDR3 covers 17 residues. The V gene's germline CDR1 is LGHNA and CDR2 YNFKEQ. The chain's CDR3 is CASSRLRARDKTGELFF. CDR3 nucleotides: TGTGCCAGCAGCCGACTCAGGGCTAGAGACAAGACCGGGGAGCTGTTTTTT.

There are many counts of this clonotype. The rearrangement uses TRBV10-3 and TRBJ1-5; unclear D gene. The germline V gene encodes CDR1 ENHRY and CDR2 SYGVKD. This CDR3 is built from 13 residues. V gave up 6 bases and J gave up 1 base, with 7 bases separating them. CDR3 in DNA: TGTGCCATCAGCGTTGGAAGCAATCAGCCCCAGCATTTT. Protein: CAISVGSNQPQHF.